One and the same sample provided the 12 T cell receptor beta chains below, sequenced in a study of Ad26.COV2.S vaccination and SARS-CoV-2 variants. Noted treatment: 15 to 20 received Ad26.COV2.S at low or high dose, single or two shots; about 5 received placebo; per-sample allocation not given. All samples were drawn on day 63, counting from the first vaccine or placebo injection. Some clones are missing from TCRdb's copy, which holds only in-frame ones; the method was immunoSEQ multiplex PCR. The repertoire includes roughly 320,000 clones, 85% to 90% of them detected once, and under 2% sits in the top ten. The specimen comprised peripheral blood, sampled in a trial of Ad26.COV2.S vaccine versus placebo. The receptor set was obtained from a person between 18 and 60 years old who received the Ad26.COV2.S COVID-19 vaccine or a placebo.

Only a few counts were recorded for this clone. V gene TRBV19 combines with J gene TRBJ1-1; D not certain. The CDR3 runs 14 residues. Trimming removed 1 base at V and 6 bases at J, with 12 bases between. Germline V lookup: CDR1 LNHDA, CDR2 SQIVND (reference sequence). The CDR3 DNA sequence: TGTGCCAGTAGTATAGTGGGCAGTTCGCCTGAAGCTTTCTTT. Translating it yields CASSIVGSSPEAFF.

This clone was observed a few times. The chain couples TRBV6-2 or TRBV6-3 to TRBJ2-1; D remains unclear. V was cut by 3 bases and J by 0 bases, with 9 bases left in between. The CDR3 is 15 amino acids. CDR1 is MNHEY, CDR2 SVGEGT, per germline. The CDR3 is CASSYSQVSYNEQFF. The DNA for the CDR3 is TGTGCCAGCAGTTATAGCCAAGTCTCCTACAATGAGCAGTTCTTC.

This chain connects TRBV29-1 to TRBJ1-1; D gene unclear. This CDR3 comprises 12 residues. The ends were cut back, 7 bases at V and 3 bases at J, with 12 bases in the middle. Germline values: CDR1 SQVTM, CDR2 ANQGSEA. The CDR3 DNA reads TGCAGCGCCCGGGCCGGCTACACTGAAGCTTTCTTT. Encoded protein: CSARAGYTEAFF.

The chain recombines TRBV6-5 with TRBJ2-5, with D perhaps matching TRBD1 (7 bases). The germline CDR1 and CDR2 sequences are MNHEY and SVGAGI. The CDR3 is 13 residues long. Deletions cut 7 bases from V and 5 bases from J, with 14 bases between. The CDR3 sequence is CASTQGGAETQYF. Here the CDR3 DNA reads TGTGCCAGCACCCAGGGGGGAGCGGAGACCCAGTACTTC.

This clone was observed once. J is TRBJ2-2 and V is TRBV6-5; possible D gene TRBD1, 7 bases. The CDR3 totals 14 residues. Trimming stripped 8 bases from V and 1 base from J, with 11 bases between. Per the germline V gene, CDR1 is MNHEY and CDR2 is SVGAGI. The CDR3 protein is CASRQGLNTGELFF. CDR3 in DNA: TGTGCCAGCCGACAGGGACTGAACACCGGGGAGCTGTTTTTT.

This clone was observed a handful of times. V is TRBV11-2 and J is TRBJ2-1; no reliable D call. Germline V gene data show CDR1 as SGHAT and CDR2 as FQNNGV. The V end was cut by 6 bases, the J end by 0 bases, with 18 bases between. There are 17 residues in the CDR3. The CDR3 DNA reads TGTGCCAGCAGGCCTACCTCGGTTGGCGGCTCCTACAATGAGCAGTTCTTC. This translates into CASRPTSVGGSYNEQFF.

The chain combines TRBV11-2 with TRBJ1-2, with a weak D call TRBD1 (5 bases). Germline lookup yields CDR1 SGHAT and CDR2 FQNNGV. Trimming removed 1 base from V and 5 bases from J, with 11 bases in between. The CDR3 spans 14 residues. The CDR3 DNA reads TGTGCCAGCAGCTTAGGTAGGCAGGGATATGGCTACACCTTC. Residues: CASSLGRQGYGYTF. Full variable domain (missing parts from reference TRBV11-2 and TRBJ1-2): EAGVAQSPRYKIIEKRQSVAFWCNPISGHATLYWYQQILGQGPKLLIQFQNNGVVDDSQLPKDRFSAERLKGVDSTLKIQPAKLEDSAVYLCASSLGRQGYGYTFGSGTRLTVV.

The chain couples TRBV7-2 to TRBJ2-1, with 9 nucleotides matching TRBD2. The V gene end was trimmed by 6 bases and the J gene end by 5 bases; junction bases not matched to a gene: 11. This CDR3 spans 16 amino acids. Looked up from germline, CDR1 is SGHTA and CDR2 is FQGNSA. The CDR3 region is CASSSHSGGVHNEQFF. In nucleotides, the CDR3 is TGTGCCAGCAGTAGTCATAGCGGGGGAGTTCACAATGAGCAGTTCTTC.

The chain employs TRBV18 and TRBJ1-1; D possibly corresponds to TRBD1 (6 bases). This CDR3 has 13 residues. V was shortened by 0 bases and J by 6 bases, with 8 bases between the two germline ends. Germline lookup yields CDR1 KGHSH and CDR2 LQKENI. In DNA form, the CDR3 reads TGTGCCAGCTCACCACCAAACAGGGCTGAAGCTTTCTTT. Protein product: CASSPPNRAEAFF.

This clone was recorded only once. This chain uses TRBV19 with TRBJ2-1; no clear D gene. The germline CDR1 and CDR2 sequences are LNHDA and SQIVND (reference sequence). Between the trimmed V and J ends, which lost 1 base and 0 bases, there was a span of 10 bases. The CDR3 consists of 16 residues. The CDR3 bases are TGTGCCAGTAGTATAGGTTGGCAGATCTCCTACAATGAGCAGTTCTTC. As protein: CASSIGWQISYNEQFF.

The rearrangement uses TRBV7-8 and TRBJ2-7, with D perhaps matching TRBD2 (6 bases). Trimming took 2 bases from V and 3 from J, leaving 11 bases between them. The CDR3 is 14 amino acids. Germline V CDR1 and CDR2: SGHVS, FQNEAQ. The DNA for the CDR3 is TGTGCCAGCAGCTTACGGACCGGGAGCTACGAGCAGTACTTC. Translated, it gives CASSLRTGSYEQYF.

V and J are TRBV4-1 and TRBJ1-5, with D perhaps matching TRBD1 (6 bases). The CDR3 totals 16 residues. V shed 2 bases and J shed 3 bases, with 14 bases lying between them. Germline V lookup: CDR1 MGHRA, CDR2 YSYEKL. Written as DNA, the CDR3 is TGCGCCAGCAGCCAAACGGACAGTCCCTACAATCAGCCCCAGCATTTT. Its protein is CASSQTDSPYNQPQHF.